Listed below are T cell receptor beta chains from one sample, sequenced in a study of blood T cells in healthy people across ages. TCRdb recomputed calls from the 5' RACE reads with MiXCR, one row per CDR3 protein. The repertoire includes about a million distinct CDR3 sequences, around 54% of them detected once, and 20% to 25% sits in the top ten. The sample was blood. These receptors all come from a woman aged 55-69 years in good health. Each CDR3 is given with its conserved first and last residue. D genes are given only for firm matches. Clone size is shown for a subset of rows, as once, few, many or a class of expanded clone.

d_call clone_size j_call v_call cdr3_nt cdr3_aa
NA NA TRBJ2-1 TRBV7-9 TGTGCCAGCCGCCCTTTCCGCGACTGGTCCGCCTACAATGAGCAGTTCTTC CASRPFRDWSAYNEQFF
TRBD1 NA TRBJ2-7 TRBV4-3 TGCGCCAGCAGCCAAGATCGGGGGACAGGGATCTACGAGCAGTACTTC CASSQDRGTGIYEQYF
NA NA TRBJ2-4 TRBV7-2 TGTGCCAGCAGCCGGGACGTTACCAAAAACATTCAGTACTTC CASSRDVTKNIQYF
NA NA TRBJ2-5 TRBV15 TGTGCCACCAGCAGAGAAGAGAATATGGGCTATGAGCAGTACTTC CATSREENMGYEQYF
TRBD2 NA TRBJ2-4 TRBV4-2 TGTGCCAGCAGCCAAGATCGAACTAGCGGGAGATTCGGCAAAAACATTCAGTACTTC CASSQDRTSGRFGKNIQYF
NA few TRBJ2-3 TRBV4-1 TGCGCCAGCAGTTCTCCCGCAGGGGCTCTCCCCCTCACAGATACGCAGTATTTT CASSSPAGALPLTDTQYF
TRBD2 few TRBJ2-3 TRBV4-2 TGTGCCAGCAGCCAAGATGAGGCGGGGGGGACAGATACGCAGTATTTT CASSQDEAGGTDTQYF
NA few TRBJ2-3 TRBV7-2 TGTGCCAGCAGCTTAGCCTTCAACACAGATACGCAGTATTTT CASSLAFNTDTQYF
TRBD1 few TRBJ2-3 TRBV12-3/TRBV12-4 TGTGCCAGCAGTTTATTTGGGACAGAGTCAGATACGCAGTATTTT CASSLFGTESDTQYF
TRBD1 few TRBJ2-5 TRBV10-3 TGTGCCATCAGCAGAAGTTCGACAGGGCTAGGGAAGGGCCAAGAGACCCAGTACTTC CAISRSSTGLGKGQETQYF
NA NA TRBJ2-5 TRBV6-2/TRBV6-3 TGTGCCAGCAGTTACTCCCTAGAAGAGACCCAGTACTTC CASSYSLEETQYF
TRBD2 NA TRBJ2-1 TRBV4-1 TGCGCCAGCAGCCCCCCCGCGGGGACTAGAGTTAACAATGAGCAGTTCTTC CASSPPAGTRVNNEQFF
NA NA TRBJ2-7 TRBV6-5 TGTGCCAGCAGCCTAGGGGTAGACCTCTACGAGCAGTACTTC CASSLGVDLYEQYF
NA NA TRBJ2-7 TRBV5-1 TGCGCCAGCAGCCTTTGGCGGGCGAATAGCTCCTACGAGCAGTACTTC CASSLWRANSSYEQYF
TRBD2 NA TRBJ2-5 TRBV27 TGTGCCAGCAGTACCTCCCCGGCGGGAGGCCAATACAATGAGCAGTACTTC CASSTSPAGGQYNEQYF
NA NA TRBJ2-7 TRBV7-2 TGTGCCAGCAGTCAAGGGGGGTGGCGAACCTACGAGCAGTACTTC CASSQGGWRTYEQYF
NA few TRBJ2-5 TRBV25-1 TGTGCCAGCAGTGATTGGGGTTTGGAGACCCAGTACTTC CASSDWGLETQYF
NA NA TRBJ1-5 TRBV11-2 TGTGCCAGCAGCTTAGTCCCAGTCGGTCAGCCCCAGCATTTT CASSLVPVGQPQHF
NA NA TRBJ1-2 TRBV6-5 TGTGCCAGCAGCCGGACAGATAACTATGGCTACACCTTC CASSRTDNYGYTF
NA NA TRBJ2-1 TRBV7-6 TGTGCCAGCAGCTTAGTACTAGGTTGGCAGTTCTTC CASSLVLGWQFF
NA NA TRBJ2-4 TRBV6-2/TRBV6-3 TGTGCCAGCAGCATAGGGGGGGGACGGATAAAAAACATTCAGTACTTC CASSIGGGRIKNIQYF
NA NA TRBJ1-1 TRBV12-3/TRBV12-4 TGTGCCAGCAGTTTGGTTCGGGGTCGAGCTTTCTTT CASSLVRGRAFF
NA many TRBJ2-5 TRBV2 TGTGCCAGCATTCAAGAGAGAACCCAGTACTTC CASIQERTQYF
NA once TRBJ1-4 TRBV7-6 TGTGCCGGCAGCTTAGGCAGCGTTAATGAAAAACTGTTTTTT CAGSLGSVNEKLFF
TRBD1 once TRBJ1-5 TRBV2 TGTGCCAGCAGGGACAGGGGGGGATATCAGCCCCAGCATTTT CASRDRGGYQPQHF
NA few TRBJ2-5 TRBV5-1 TGCGCCAGCAGCGTGGAAGGGATTGAGACCCAGTACTTC CASSVEGIETQYF
NA NA TRBJ1-1 TRBV4-2 TGTGCCAGCAGCCAAGCTAGTGACGGATTGAACACTGAAGCTTTCTTT CASSQASDGLNTEAFF
NA once TRBJ2-5 TRBV12-3/TRBV12-4 TGTGCCAGCATCCAACAGGGCCTCTCCTACAATGAGCAGTACTTC CASIQQGLSYNEQYF
NA NA TRBJ2-7 TRBV10-3 TGTGCCATCAGTGAGTCGACAGCTAAATCCTACGAGCAGTACTTC CAISESTAKSYEQYF
NA few TRBJ2-1 TRBV20-1 TGCAGTGCTAGTCTCAATGAGCAGTTCTTC CSASLNEQFF
TRBD1 NA TRBJ2-5 TRBV20-1 TGCAGTGCTAGAGATTCGGACAGGGGAGAGACCCAGTACTTC CSARDSDRGETQYF
TRBD1 many TRBJ2-5 TRBV4-1 TGCGCCAGCAGCCACCCGGGACAGGCTAAAGAGACCCAGTACTTC CASSHPGQAKETQYF
NA NA TRBJ2-3 TRBV13 TGTGCCAGCAGCGTTTTCACAGATACGCAGTATTTT CASSVFTDTQYF
NA NA TRBJ2-7 TRBV9 TGTGCCAGCAGCGTAGAGGGCAGGGGTATCGACGAGCAGTACTTC CASSVEGRGIDEQYF
TRBD2 few TRBJ2-7 TRBV20-1 TGCAGTGCTAGCTTAAAAGTGACTAGCGGGTTGTACGAGCAGTACTTC CSASLKVTSGLYEQYF
NA NA TRBJ1-1 TRBV27 TGTGCCAGCAGGATGAGGGACGGGGGATACACTGAAGCTTTCTTT CASRMRDGGYTEAFF
TRBD1 few TRBJ2-5 TRBV5-5 TGTGCCAGCAGCTCAACGACAGGGGGGACGCCCCAGTACTTC CASSSTTGGTPQYF